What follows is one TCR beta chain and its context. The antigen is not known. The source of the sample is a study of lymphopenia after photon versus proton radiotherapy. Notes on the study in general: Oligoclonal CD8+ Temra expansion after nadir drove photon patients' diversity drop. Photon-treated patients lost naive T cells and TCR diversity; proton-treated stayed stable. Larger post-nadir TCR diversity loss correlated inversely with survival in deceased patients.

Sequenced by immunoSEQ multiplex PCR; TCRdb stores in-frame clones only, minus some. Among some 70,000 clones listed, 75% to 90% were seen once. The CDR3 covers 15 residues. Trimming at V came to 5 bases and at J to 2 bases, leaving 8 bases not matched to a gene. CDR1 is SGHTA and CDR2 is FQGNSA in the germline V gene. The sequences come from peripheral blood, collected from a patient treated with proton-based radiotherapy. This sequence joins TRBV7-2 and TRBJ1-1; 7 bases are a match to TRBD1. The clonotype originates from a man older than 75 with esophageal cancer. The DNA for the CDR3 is TGTGCCAGCAGCCTTGGGACAGCAGGTAACACTGAAGCTTTCTTT. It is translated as CASSLGTAGNTEAFF.